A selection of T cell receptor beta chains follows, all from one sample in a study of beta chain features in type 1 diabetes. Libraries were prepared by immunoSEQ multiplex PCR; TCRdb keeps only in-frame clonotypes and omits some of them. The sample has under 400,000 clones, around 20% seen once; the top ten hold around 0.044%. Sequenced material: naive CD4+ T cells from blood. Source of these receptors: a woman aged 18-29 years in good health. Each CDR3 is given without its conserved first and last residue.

CDR3 protein: ASSPGQGRGEQF
V gene: TRBV6-5
CDR3 length: 12

CDR3 protein: ASKRASPLEQF
V gene: TRBV30
CDR3 length: 11

CDR3 protein: ASGRPDSNQPQH
V gene: TRBV2
CDR3 length: 12

CDR3 protein: ASSASGGADEQY
V gene: TRBV6-1
CDR3 length: 12

CDR3 protein: ASRPTSGGADEQF
V gene: TRBV7-9
CDR3 length: 13

CDR3 protein: ASSPTSTGTLTGELF
V gene: TRBV7-2
CDR3 length: 15

CDR3 protein: ASSLGELNTGELF
V gene: TRBV5-6
CDR3 length: 13

CDR3 protein: ASSVTGVWETQY
V gene: TRBV5-1
CDR3 length: 12

CDR3 protein: ASSVMGQGGYEQY
V gene: TRBV2
CDR3 length: 13

CDR3 protein: ASSQRGTADGNQPQH
V gene: TRBV4-1
CDR3 length: 15

CDR3 protein: ASSIANSGQPQH
V gene: TRBV19
CDR3 length: 12

CDR3 protein: SVETGNTEAF
V gene: TRBV29-1
CDR3 length: 10

CDR3 protein: ASSQDSGANVLT
V gene: TRBV5-1
CDR3 length: 12

CDR3 protein: ASSPLTGVNSPLH
V gene: TRBV14
CDR3 length: 13

CDR3 protein: ASSSAPQETQY
V gene: TRBV19
CDR3 length: 11

CDR3 protein: SVQGQTNTEAF
V gene: TRBV29-1
CDR3 length: 11

CDR3 protein: ASSLDSGPYNEQF
V gene: TRBV5-4
CDR3 length: 13

CDR3 protein: ASSIGATYEQY
V gene: TRBV5-1
CDR3 length: 11

CDR3 protein: ASSLAEGGELF
V gene: TRBV2
CDR3 length: 11

CDR3 protein: ASERPSYTGELF
V gene: TRBV5-1
CDR3 length: 12

CDR3 protein: ASSPGTEGNTIY
V gene: TRBV5-1
CDR3 length: 12

CDR3 protein: ASSVGAGQGTGELF
V gene: TRBV9
CDR3 length: 14

CDR3 protein: AWAGEIGELF
V gene: TRBV30
CDR3 length: 10

CDR3 protein: ASSLVGYEQF
V gene: TRBV7-2
CDR3 length: 10

CDR3 protein: ASSLGLHSGNTIY
V gene: TRBV7-2
CDR3 length: 13

CDR3 protein: AWSRGTSGEQY
V gene: TRBV30
CDR3 length: 11

CDR3 protein: ASSLTRTDGELF
V gene: TRBV6-1
CDR3 length: 12

CDR3 protein: ASSLTTENTEAF
V gene: TRBV7-9
CDR3 length: 12

CDR3 protein: AWSVPDSEAF
V gene: TRBV30
CDR3 length: 10

CDR3 protein: AWSVRGAKNIQY
V gene: TRBV30
CDR3 length: 12

CDR3 protein: ASSWGTGGNSPLH
V gene: TRBV5-1
CDR3 length: 13

CDR3 protein: ASSLGGVSYNEQF
V gene: TRBV5-4
CDR3 length: 13

CDR3 protein: ASSVGPGGSRAKTQY
V gene: TRBV9
CDR3 length: 15

CDR3 protein: ASSLYGVHEQY
V gene: TRBV11-2
CDR3 length: 11

CDR3 protein: AWSGLDRRDTEAF
V gene: TRBV30
CDR3 length: 13

CDR3 protein: ASSPDNEAF
V gene: TRBV18
CDR3 length: 9

CDR3 protein: ASSLVGLAGVNEQF
V gene: TRBV14
CDR3 length: 14

CDR3 protein: ASSLSPSGEGEQF
V gene: TRBV5-1
CDR3 length: 13

CDR3 protein: ASTQGSTVTGELF
V gene: TRBV5-4
CDR3 length: 13

CDR3 protein: ASSFGGTTNEKLF
V gene: TRBV7-9
CDR3 length: 13

CDR3 protein: ASSIDRTYEQY
V gene: TRBV19
CDR3 length: 11

CDR3 protein: ASNAGSTGELF
V gene: TRBV5-1
CDR3 length: 11

CDR3 protein: ACERAPYNEQF
V gene: TRBV30
CDR3 length: 11

CDR3 protein: ASSLGQGNEQY
V gene: TRBV7-9
CDR3 length: 11

CDR3 protein: AISKGDSPLH
V gene: TRBV10-3
CDR3 length: 10

CDR3 protein: ASSYSGQGLNTQY
V gene: TRBV6-5
CDR3 length: 13

CDR3 protein: SAPGLAGGSEQF
V gene: TRBV29-1
CDR3 length: 12

CDR3 protein: AWSDGQGVNSPLH
V gene: TRBV30
CDR3 length: 13

CDR3 protein: ASSAGQGARDTQY
V gene: TRBV18
CDR3 length: 13

CDR3 protein: ASRARGPDEQY
V gene: TRBV25-1
CDR3 length: 11